These T cell receptor beta chains were read from a single sample in a study of blood T cells in healthy people across ages. TCRdb re-called the 5' RACE reads through MiXCR, storing one row per CDR3 protein. The sample contains fewer than 1,200,000 distinct CDR3 sequences, 25% of which appear only once. This same sample was also part of a study on T cells of mothers and their children.

Sequenced sample: blood. Every receptor here comes from a girl aged 2-15 years in good health. Both conserved end residues are part of each CDR3. Fields, in order: J gene, D gene, V gene, clone size, CDR3 protein, CDR3 DNA. D genes are given only for firm matches. Size is stated for part of the rows, as once, few or many counts, or as a class when the clone is expanded.

j_gene: TRBJ1-2
d_gene: .
v_gene: TRBV12-5
abundance: .
CDR3aa: CASGFTGPNYGYTF
CDR3nt: TGTGCTAGTGGTTTTACAGGTCCTAACTATGGCTACACCTTC

j_gene: TRBJ1-2
d_gene: .
v_gene: TRBV6-2/TRBV6-3
abundance: few
CDR3aa: CASSFPSWTANYGYTF
CDR3nt: TGTGCCAGCAGCTTCCCCTCCTGGACGGCTAACTATGGCTACACCTTC

j_gene: TRBJ1-1
d_gene: .
v_gene: TRBV28
abundance: few
CDR3aa: CASSFLDGGTQGIFF
CDR3nt: TGTGCCAGCAGTTTCCTCGACGGAGGGACGCAAGGCATTTTCTTT

j_gene: TRBJ1-5
d_gene: .
v_gene: TRBV4-1
abundance: .
CDR3aa: CASSQENSWGQPQHF
CDR3nt: TGCGCCAGCAGCCAAGAGAACAGTTGGGGTCAGCCCCAGCATTTT

j_gene: TRBJ2-4
d_gene: TRBD2
v_gene: TRBV28
abundance: .
CDR3aa: CASSFYRVSGSWGRAKNIQYF
CDR3nt: TGTGCCAGCAGTTTCTACAGGGTTAGCGGGAGTTGGGGAAGGGCCAAAAACATTCAGTACTTC

j_gene: TRBJ2-6
d_gene: .
v_gene: TRBV19
abundance: .
CDR3aa: CAAATALSNSGANVLTF
CDR3nt: TGTGCCGCGGCGACAGCTCTCTCTAACTCTGGGGCCAACGTCCTGACTTTC

j_gene: TRBJ2-1
d_gene: .
v_gene: TRBV5-4
abundance: .
CDR3aa: CASSLTTRRSNEQFF
CDR3nt: TGTGCCAGCAGCTTGACTACTCGCAGAAGCAATGAGCAGTTCTTC

j_gene: TRBJ2-7
d_gene: TRBD2
v_gene: TRBV2
abundance: few
CDR3aa: CASSATSGLEQYF
CDR3nt: TGTGCCAGCAGTGCAACTAGCGGCCTCGAGCAGTACTTC

j_gene: TRBJ1-3
d_gene: TRBD1
v_gene: TRBV3-1
abundance: .
CDR3aa: CASSPTGAPWTGNTIYF
CDR3nt: TGTGCCAGCAGCCCGACAGGGGCCCCCTGGACTGGAAACACCATATATTTT

j_gene: TRBJ2-7
d_gene: .
v_gene: TRBV14
abundance: few
CDR3aa: CASSRHADNYEQYF
CDR3nt: TGTGCCAGCAGCCGCCACGCCGACAACTACGAGCAGTACTTC

j_gene: TRBJ2-5
d_gene: .
v_gene: TRBV4-1
abundance: few
CDR3aa: CASSQVAGLETQYF
CDR3nt: TGCGCCAGCAGCCAAGTGGCAGGGTTGGAGACCCAGTACTTC

j_gene: TRBJ2-5
d_gene: TRBD1
v_gene: TRBV29-1
abundance: few
CDR3aa: CSVLTGGKTQYF
CDR3nt: TGCAGCGTGCTCACAGGGGGAAAGACCCAGTACTTC

j_gene: TRBJ1-2
d_gene: .
v_gene: TRBV20-1
abundance: .
CDR3aa: CSALTVNYGYTF
CDR3nt: TGCAGTGCCCTCACTGTTAACTATGGCTACACCTTC

j_gene: TRBJ2-2
d_gene: .
v_gene: TRBV7-9
abundance: many
CDR3aa: CASTSGGGGELFF
CDR3nt: TGTGCCAGCACCTCTGGAGGCGGCGGGGAGCTGTTTTTT

j_gene: TRBJ2-5
d_gene: TRBD1
v_gene: TRBV12-3/TRBV12-4
abundance: few
CDR3aa: CASGLAPDREETQYF
CDR3nt: TGTGCCAGCGGTTTAGCCCCGGACAGGGAAGAGACCCAGTACTTC

j_gene: TRBJ2-5
d_gene: .
v_gene: TRBV21-1
abundance: once
CDR3aa: CAILRRETQYF
CDR3nt: TGTGCTATTCTCCGGAGGGAGACCCAGTACTTC

j_gene: TRBJ2-5
d_gene: TRBD2
v_gene: TRBV5-5
abundance: .
CDR3aa: CASSKIAGGLRETQYF
CDR3nt: TGTGCCAGCAGCAAGATAGCGGGGGGGCTCAGAGAGACCCAGTACTTC

j_gene: TRBJ1-1
d_gene: .
v_gene: TRBV6-5
abundance: many
CDR3aa: CASSYSTGYSEAFF
CDR3nt: TGTGCCAGCAGTTACTCGACGGGGTACTCTGAAGCTTTCTTT

j_gene: TRBJ1-1
d_gene: TRBD1
v_gene: TRBV5-5
abundance: .
CDR3aa: CASSYDRGNTEAFF
CDR3nt: TGTGCCAGCAGCTACGACAGGGGGAACACTGAAGCTTTCTTT

j_gene: TRBJ2-5
d_gene: TRBD1
v_gene: TRBV5-1
abundance: .
CDR3aa: CASSAGGASRETQYF
CDR3nt: TGCGCCAGCAGCGCAGGGGGCGCTTCAAGGGAGACCCAGTACTTC

j_gene: TRBJ2-5
d_gene: TRBD2
v_gene: TRBV6-1
abundance: .
CDR3aa: CAIKREGLETQYF
CDR3nt: TGTGCCATCAAGCGGGAGGGTCTGGAGACCCAGTACTTC

j_gene: TRBJ1-4
d_gene: .
v_gene: TRBV11-3
abundance: few
CDR3aa: CASSSVFGEQRGEKLFF
CDR3nt: TGTGCCAGCAGCTCTGTTTTCGGCGAGCAGAGGGGTGAAAAACTGTTTTTT

j_gene: TRBJ2-4
d_gene: TRBD2
v_gene: TRBV2
abundance: .
CDR3aa: CASRALAGAMAKNIQYF
CDR3nt: TGTGCCAGCAGGGCACTAGCGGGAGCGATGGCCAAAAACATTCAGTACTTC

j_gene: TRBJ2-7
d_gene: TRBD2
v_gene: TRBV7-2
abundance: .
CDR3aa: CASSATSGGYEQYF
CDR3nt: TGTGCCAGCAGCGCGACCAGCGGGGGCTACGAGCAGTACTTC

j_gene: TRBJ1-4
d_gene: .
v_gene: TRBV7-9
abundance: few
CDR3aa: CASSLGMPNEKLFF
CDR3nt: TGTGCCAGCAGCTTAGGGATGCCTAATGAAAAACTGTTTTTT

j_gene: TRBJ2-4
d_gene: TRBD2
v_gene: TRBV11-2
abundance: .
CDR3aa: CASSLVYAGGSPKNIQYF
CDR3nt: TGTGCCAGCAGCTTAGTTTACGCGGGGGGCTCTCCCAAAAACATTCAGTACTTC

j_gene: TRBJ1-6
d_gene: .
v_gene: TRBV7-9
abundance: few
CDR3aa: CASSSTAAAGPNSPLHF
CDR3nt: TGTGCCAGCAGCTCAACCGCCGCCGCAGGGCCCAATTCACCCCTCCACTTT

j_gene: TRBJ2-2
d_gene: .
v_gene: TRBV15
abundance: few
CDR3aa: CATGRGGPTGELFF
CDR3nt: TGTGCCACCGGGAGGGGGGGCCCCACCGGGGAGCTGTTTTTT

j_gene: TRBJ2-7
d_gene: .
v_gene: TRBV18
abundance: .
CDR3aa: CASSPSNGVYEQYF
CDR3nt: TGTGCCAGCTCACCATCTAACGGGGTCTACGAGCAGTACTTC

j_gene: TRBJ1-4
d_gene: TRBD1
v_gene: TRBV5-6
abundance: few
CDR3aa: CASSYGTGVEKLFF
CDR3nt: TGTGCCAGCAGCTACGGGACAGGGGTGGAAAAACTGTTTTTT

j_gene: TRBJ2-1
d_gene: .
v_gene: TRBV6-4
abundance: .
CDR3aa: CASSDSGNPGNEQFF
CDR3nt: TGTGCCAGCAGTGACTCCGGCAATCCGGGGAATGAGCAGTTCTTC

j_gene: TRBJ2-7
d_gene: TRBD2
v_gene: TRBV7-2
abundance: .
CDR3aa: CASSLTSGGTYEQYF
CDR3nt: TGTGCCAGTAGTCTCACTAGCGGGGGAACCTACGAGCAGTACTTC

j_gene: TRBJ2-1
d_gene: TRBD2
v_gene: TRBV28
abundance: few
CDR3aa: CASSLWGGSDEQFF
CDR3nt: TGTGCCAGCAGTTTATGGGGAGGGAGCGATGAGCAGTTCTTC

j_gene: TRBJ2-1
d_gene: .
v_gene: TRBV3-1
abundance: few
CDR3aa: CASSQPVASPYNEQFF
CDR3nt: TGTGCCAGCAGCCAGCCCGTAGCCAGCCCCTACAATGAGCAGTTCTTC

j_gene: TRBJ2-5
d_gene: .
v_gene: TRBV29-1
abundance: few
CDR3aa: CSVGSLVRETQYF
CDR3nt: TGCAGCGTTGGGTCCCTTGTGAGGGAGACCCAGTACTTC

j_gene: TRBJ1-3
d_gene: .
v_gene: TRBV28
abundance: once
CDR3aa: CASRMDSPGNTIYF
CDR3nt: TGTGCCAGCAGGATGGACTCACCTGGAAACACCATATATTTT

j_gene: TRBJ2-1
d_gene: .
v_gene: TRBV28
abundance: .
CDR3aa: CATEGRSVGFF
CDR3nt: TGTGCCACCGAGGGCAGGTCGGTTGGGTTCTTC

j_gene: TRBJ1-1
d_gene: .
v_gene: TRBV6-5
abundance: few
CDR3aa: CASSFGPEGTEAFF
CDR3nt: TGTGCCAGCAGCTTCGGACCCGAAGGCACTGAAGCTTTCTTT

j_gene: TRBJ1-2
d_gene: .
v_gene: TRBV27
abundance: few
CDR3aa: CTSIAQGTGPYDGYTF
CDR3nt: TGTACCAGCATCGCTCAGGGGACGGGGCCTTATGATGGCTACACCTTC

j_gene: TRBJ2-5
d_gene: .
v_gene: TRBV20-1
abundance: .
CDR3aa: CSAEGEGLREQYF
CDR3nt: TGCAGTGCAGAGGGGGAAGGGCTTCGGGAGCAGTACTTC

j_gene: TRBJ1-1
d_gene: .
v_gene: TRBV24-1
abundance: .
CDR3aa: CATRGEMVGGNTEAFF
CDR3nt: TGTGCCACGCGAGGAGAGATGGTGGGGGGGAACACTGAAGCTTTCTTT

j_gene: TRBJ2-1
d_gene: .
v_gene: TRBV20-1
abundance: .
CDR3aa: CSAFGWLDYNEQFF
CDR3nt: TGCAGTGCTTTCGGATGGCTCGACTACAATGAGCAGTTCTTC

j_gene: TRBJ1-4
d_gene: TRBD1
v_gene: TRBV18
abundance: few
CDR3aa: CASSPWTGNEKLFF
CDR3nt: TGTGCCAGCTCACCGTGGACAGGGAATGAAAAACTGTTTTTT

j_gene: TRBJ1-2
d_gene: .
v_gene: TRBV12-3/TRBV12-4
abundance: .
CDR3aa: CASSSGHYLYGYTF
CDR3nt: TGTGCCAGCAGTTCGGGACACTATCTCTATGGCTACACCTTC

j_gene: TRBJ2-1
d_gene: TRBD2
v_gene: TRBV6-2/TRBV6-3
abundance: .
CDR3aa: CASKRERYNEQFF
CDR3nt: TGTGCCAGCAAGCGGGAGAGGTACAATGAGCAGTTCTTC

j_gene: TRBJ2-7
d_gene: .
v_gene: TRBV24-1
abundance: few
CDR3aa: CATGEPGAYEQYF
CDR3nt: TGTGCCACCGGAGAACCGGGGGCCTACGAGCAGTACTTC

j_gene: TRBJ2-2
d_gene: .
v_gene: TRBV28
abundance: .
CDR3aa: CASSFTAGLNTGELFF
CDR3nt: TGTGCCAGCAGTTTCACAGCGGGCCTTAACACCGGGGAGCTGTTTTTT

j_gene: TRBJ2-3
d_gene: .
v_gene: TRBV28
abundance: .
CDR3aa: CASSKDRGTDTQYF
CDR3nt: TGTGCCAGCAGCAAGGACAGAGGCACAGATACGCAGTATTTT

j_gene: TRBJ1-3
d_gene: .
v_gene: TRBV6-2/TRBV6-3
abundance: .
CDR3aa: CASTKPGSGTPYSGNTIYF
CDR3nt: TGTGCCAGCACCAAACCAGGCTCCGGGACACCATACTCTGGAAACACCATATATTTT

j_gene: TRBJ2-1
d_gene: .
v_gene: TRBV7-2
abundance: few
CDR3aa: CASSSVPSSYNEQFF
CDR3nt: TGTGCCAGCAGCTCGGTCCCGAGCTCCTACAATGAGCAGTTCTTC

j_gene: TRBJ1-2
d_gene: .
v_gene: TRBV12-3/TRBV12-4
abundance: few
CDR3aa: CASSFIRYGYTF
CDR3nt: TGTGCCAGCAGTTTCATCCGCTATGGCTACACCTTC

j_gene: TRBJ1-2
d_gene: .
v_gene: TRBV4-3
abundance: few
CDR3aa: CASSQDKGQLYGYTF
CDR3nt: TGCGCCAGCAGCCAAGACAAGGGGCAGCTCTATGGCTACACCTTC

j_gene: TRBJ2-1
d_gene: TRBD2
v_gene: TRBV9
abundance: few
CDR3aa: CASSVLAAGVYNEQFF
CDR3nt: TGTGCCAGCAGCGTATTGGCAGCGGGAGTCTACAATGAGCAGTTCTTC

j_gene: TRBJ2-5
d_gene: .
v_gene: TRBV29-1
abundance: .
CDR3aa: CSVEFRETQYF
CDR3nt: TGCAGCGTTGAGTTCCGGGAGACCCAGTACTTC

j_gene: TRBJ1-2
d_gene: .
v_gene: TRBV5-1
abundance: few
CDR3aa: CASSLEGRDWDGYTF
CDR3nt: TGCGCCAGCAGCTTAGAGGGCAGGGACTGGGATGGCTACACCTTC